This TCR beta chain was documented in a study of shared clonotypes between healthy human individuals (dated by TCRdb to about 2020). About the study as a whole: Two women and three men aged 18 to 49 years were included in the cohort. To increase sequencing depth and limit assay-specific biases, TCR repertoire library preparation and sequencing were carried out by different laboratories using diverse techniques. Leukapheresis yielded between about 0.85 and 9 billion PBMCs per donor. For each donor, CD4 naive and CD4 memory were each run on three plates, CD8 naive on two plates, and CD8 memory on one plate. The study deeply sequenced blood TCR repertoires of about 5 healthy adults to estimate repertoire size and the extent of clonotype sharing between individuals.

Based on the germline V gene, the CDR1 and CDR2 sequences are MNHEY and SVGAGI. Deletion took 6 bases off V and 6 bases off J, with a span of 17 bases between the germline ends. The CDR3 holds 14 amino acids from the cysteine to the phenylalanine. Of all the DNA, just the CDR3 is kept, 42 bases in frame from base 1. TCR CDR3 regions were amplified from genomic DNA by multiplex PCR using the deep immunoSEQ assay. Extracted genomic DNA from each cell subset was distributed evenly across all wells of several immunoSEQ 96-well plates, and each plate was treated as a replicate. For sorted subsets, approximately 200 ng of genomic DNA, equivalent to some 33,000 T cell genomes, went into each replicate PCR. The purified libraries were quantified using a Qubit 3.0 fluorometer, sized with a Bioanalyzer 2100, and then quantified again using the KAPA Library Quantification kit. Each immunoSEQ 96-well plate was sequenced on its own single-read 150-cycle Illumina NextSeq 550 flow cell. Per the authors' processing: The immunoSEQ output contained only junctional sequences without quality scores, so filtering could not match that applied to full-length reads. Sequences were annotated with PyIR, a Python wrapper for IgBLAST v1.9, and V/J genes and CDR3 were assigned using IMGT germline references. Reads were removed for weak V/J assignments (E-value above 1e-6), missing CDR3, stop codons, out-of-frame junctions, or ambiguous translated residues. V3J clonotypes were defined as sequences sharing the same inferred V gene, J gene, and CDR3 amino acid sequence. The percentage overlap between two repertoires was calculated by dividing the number of shared unique clonotypes by the size of the smaller repertoire. Repertoire richness was assessed with RTK rarefaction, the Chao1 estimator, and Recon v2.1 estimates of unobserved clonotypes. For all TCRbeta clonotypes obtained by the gDNA method from four donors, generation probabilities were computed with OLGA. What TCRdb holds here is the immuneACCESS table cut down to in-frame rearrangements. Part of the clones is not present; checked against another copy, under half of the missing clones reflect an unresolved V gene, and the others are unexplained. V, J and clone size were drawn from that table, and D and trimming were deduced from the DNA. This sample gives over 2,000,000 clones in total; roughly 93% of them show up just once. The biggest ten clones account for around 1.7% of the sample.

Broader findings and caveats from the paper: Because the study included only a small number of donors, the genetic and exposure-history diversity represented was limited. Sampling was restricted to blood, and TCR repertoires in tissues likely differ from the TCR repertoires found in blood. Naive subsets generally had larger estimated clonotype richness than memory subsets. About 5% of naive CD4, 3.5% of naive CD8, about 2.4% of memory CD4, and approximately 0.39% of memory CD8 clonotypes were shared across several donors. Incomplete sequencing was indicated by rarefaction of sorted-subset datasets, despite the large sequencing depth. Based on pairwise subsampling, the degree of clonotype sharing among donors was expected to be affected by sequencing depth. Clonotypes shared by all four sorted-subset donors showed higher generation probabilities than non-shared clonotypes.

For the CD8 naive samples, CD45RO-negative cells were positively selected for CCR7, yielding a CD45RA+CCR7+ population from which TemRA cells were excluded. Donors were healthy HIV-negative adults with no recently reported acute infections or vaccinations. Every donor was a Caucasian adult living in Nashville, Tennessee, USA. Blood was obtained by leukapheresis, after which PBMCs were separated by Ficoll-Histopaque density gradient centrifugation and cryopreserved in liquid nitrogen vapor phase. Purity and quantity of every magnetically sorted T cell population were checked by analytical flow cytometry. Genomic DNA was isolated from every sorted fraction and measured by UV absorbance on a Nanodrop 2000c. Comment on this clone: The target of this receptor is not known. Qualities for individual bases were not recorded, and no much larger clone is one base off.

The TCR was taken from a man younger than 35 in good health. Some clones in this sample may be carry-over from other donors' samples. The chain uses TRBV6-5 and TRBJ2-5, with no confidently assigned D gene. Source material: naive CD8+ T cells from PBMCs. The sample's cell subset or site label, decoded: CD45RA+CCR7+. In nucleotides, the sequence is TGTGCCAGCAGAAACGACATTCCCTGGCAGACCCAGTACTTC. This encodes CASRNDIPWQTQYF.